This TCR beta chain comes out of a study of blood T cell repertoires in COVID-19. Study overall: The analysed material was cDNA or gDNA that came from T cells, B-cell-depleted T cells, or PBMCs.

Seattle cases were enrolled at active infection and followed longitudinally. Clones were sequenced by immunoSEQ multiplex PCR, and TCRdb holds only the in-frame ones, with some missing. The sample consists of 150,000 or so clones, 70% to 85% of them appearing once. This TCR derives from a woman aged 35 to 49 with COVID-19, enrolled during active disease. The sample consisted of peripheral blood.

CDR3 in amino acids: CAWSGLTTEAFF. DNA of the CDR3: TGTGCCTGGAGTGGCCTAACCACTGAAGCTTTCTTT. The chain employs TRBV30 and TRBJ1-1; no firm D call. CDR3 length: 12 amino acids. Germline CDR1 and CDR2: GTSNPN and SVGIG (reference sequence). V lost 1 base to trimming and J lost 4 bases, with 7 bases between them.